The source of this T cell receptor (beta chain) is a study of blood T cells in healthy people across ages. Study outcomes and limitations: Roughly linearly, TCR beta diversity per million T cells fell as age increased.

The CDR3 is 16 amino acids. CDR1 is ENHRY, CDR2 SYGVKD, per germline. V was trimmed by 10 bases and J by 4 bases, leaving 25 bases between them. A J-beta primer mix and a sample-barcoded 5' primer were used in a second PCR of about 6 to 12 cycles. Every individual sample yielded 2.5 million or more paired-end reads (each containing CDR3). A single record per CDR3 protein comes from TCRdb applying MiXCR to the 5' RACE reads. The sample holds 1.5 million to 2 million distinct CDR3 sequences, around 40% seen once. Regarding this clonotype: Its specificity is not known.

The rearrangement links TRBV10-3 to TRBJ1-2, with D perhaps matching TRBD1 (5 bases). The receptor's source is a human donor in good health. The specimen was blood. The CDR3 sequence is CATTGLGRLLSYGYTF. The DNA for the CDR3 is TGTGCCACCACAGGTCTAGGCAGGCTTCTGAGCTATGGCTACACCTTC.